This section outlines one T cell receptor (beta chain) sequence together with its context. The count of this clone is one. It lacks a known antigen. No quality values exist for individual bases; no much larger clone is one base distant. Per the publication, the time point label means: baseline before first vaccination. Vaccinee samples came from UK trials COV001 and COV002, including a single-blind randomized controlled phase 2/3 trial of AZD1222 (ChAdOx1 nCoV-19) in healthy adults. Trial participant PBMC samples were collected at day 0 and day 28 after the second dose for TCRbeta chain sequencing. This entry belongs to a study of T cell responses to AZD1222 COVID-19 vaccine (dated by TCRdb to the early 2020s). Broadly, across the study: AZD1222 recipients given second doses at about 4 weeks or at about 12 weeks were pooled, since spike-specific TCR depth and breadth were not found to differ between the two schedules. Trial participants were enrolled by age into 18-55, 56-69 and 70-plus year subgroups, with roughly 150, 30 and 60 TCR-sequenced participants respectively. TCR sequencing covered approximately 230 trial participants: roughly 200 given two doses of AZD1222 and approximately 26 given two doses of MenACWY control vaccine.

The CDR3 goes from the cysteine to the phenylalanine over 17 residues. CDR3 DNA only is kept here, 51 bases in frame from base 1. CDR1 and CDR2, per the germline V gene, are SGHTA and FQGNSA. V and J are trimmed by 5 bases and 7 bases, and the gene matches miss 12 bases of the junction. The CDR3 regions of human TCRbeta chains were subjected to immunosequencing. The authors' analysis ran thus. TCRs in the repertoires were compared against a reference library of SARS-CoV-2-specific TCRs that had been generated with the MIRA antigen-specificity platform. Breadth was defined as the fraction of unique TCRs that were SARS-CoV-2-associated. Depth was defined as the fraction of total T cells that were SARS-CoV-2-associated. Each spike-specific TCR was assigned to its reactive spike region and to a CD4 or CD8 class using the MIRA data. Log10-transformed breadth and depth values were compared by one-way ANOVA with Sidak's multiple comparisons tests. Not all clones reach the TCRdb copy of this immuneACCESS table, which keeps in-frame sequences only. Checked studies attribute under half of the gap to unresolved V genes and leave the rest unexplained. V, J and clone size were drawn from that table, and D and trimming were deduced from the DNA. In this sample the table shows 130,000 to 150,000 clones, 90% to 95% of which occur a single time. The ten largest clones take up 1.4% of the sample.

The research as a whole found: Most participants were white British and females outnumbered males, and the authors suggested that clonal diversity may have been underestimated. Because no day 14 peak-response samples were available, repertoires were characterized only after the peak T cell response. CD4 TCRs associated with the vaccine covered the entire spike protein, and the dominant responses were in regions 160-218 and 743-854. A significant rise in spike-specific TCR breadth and depth was observed after two AZD1222 doses relative to day 0 and relative to MenACWY recipients. Epitopes outside the regions mutated in the B.1.351 and B.1.1.7 variants were reportedly recognized by nearly half of the unique spike-specific TCRs. Conclusions about previously exposed vaccinees were limited because only a handful of AZD1222 recipients were SARS-CoV-2 seropositive at baseline. The 56-69-year group was small, and its depth increase did not reach significance, likely because of low power.

The TCR was taken from an adult in good health. The input for sequencing was peripheral blood, taken on day 0 of AZD1222 vaccination. The chain is encoded by TRBV7-2 joined to TRBJ1-4, and 11 junctional nucleotides match TRBD1. The DNA reads as follows: TGTGCCAGCAGCCCCCGGACAGGGGGCGTACTGGGTGAAAAACTGTTTTTT. This translates into CASSPRTGGVLGEKLFF. The reference TRBV7-2 and TRBJ1-4 proteins fill in what lies around the CDR3, so the full variable domain reads GAGVSQSPSNKVTEKGKDVELRCDPISGHTALYWYRQSLGQGLEFLIYFQGNSAPDKSGLPSDRFSAERTGGSVSTLTIQRTQQEDSAVYLCASSPRTGGVLGEKLFFGSGTQLSVL.